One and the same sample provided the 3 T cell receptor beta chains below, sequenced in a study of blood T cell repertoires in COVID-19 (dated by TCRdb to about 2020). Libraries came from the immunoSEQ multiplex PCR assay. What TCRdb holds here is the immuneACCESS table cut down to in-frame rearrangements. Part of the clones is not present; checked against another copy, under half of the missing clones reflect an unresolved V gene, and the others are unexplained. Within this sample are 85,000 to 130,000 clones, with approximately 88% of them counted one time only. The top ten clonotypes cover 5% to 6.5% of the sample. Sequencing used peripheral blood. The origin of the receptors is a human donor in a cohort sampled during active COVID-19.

The CDR3 DNA sequence: TGTGCCAGCAGTTATGAGGGAACGGGTTCACCCCTCCACTTT. Translated, it gives CASSYEGTGSPLHF. V is TRBV2 and J is TRBJ1-6, with D unclear. Trimming stripped 5 bases from V and 9 bases from J, with 14 bases between. The CDR3 loop spans 14 amino acids. The V gene's germline CDR1 is SNHLY and CDR2 FYNNEI.

The CDR3 is CASSYGPRVNSPLHF. The CDR3 DNA follows: TGTGCCAGCAGTTACGGTCCCCGGGTGAATTCACCCCTCCACTTT. V gene TRBV6-5 combines with J gene TRBJ1-6; D call uncertain. Trimming shortened V by 2 bases and J by 7 bases, and 12 bases separated the two germline ends. This CDR3 region has 15 residues. From germline, CDR1 is MNHEY and CDR2 SVGAGI.

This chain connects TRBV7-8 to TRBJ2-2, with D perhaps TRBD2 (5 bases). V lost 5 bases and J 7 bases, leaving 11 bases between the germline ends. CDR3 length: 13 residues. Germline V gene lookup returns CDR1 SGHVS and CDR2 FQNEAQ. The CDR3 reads CASSQRVGGELFF. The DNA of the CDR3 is TGTGCCAGCAGCCAGAGGGTTGGCGGGGAGCTGTTTTTT.